Listed here are 5 T cell receptor beta chains from one sample, sequenced in a study of cytomegalovirus exposure and HLA in healthy donors. PCR was performed using 60 Vbeta and 13 Jbeta primers. Using immunoSEQ multiplex PCR, the repertoire was profiled, and TCRdb retains in-frame clones only, with some absent. Of roughly 190,000 clones in the sample, 65% to 85% were seen once. The sample consisted of PBMCs. All receptors come from a female donor in good health and CMV-seronegative.

This clone has a handful of counts. The rearrangement links TRBV13 to TRBJ2-7; perhaps TRBD2 as D (5 bases). CDR1 is PRHDT and CDR2 is FYEKMQ in the germline V gene (reference sequence). The CDR3 sequence is 15 residues long. Trimming shortened V by 3 bases and J by 3 bases, and 15 bases separated the two germline ends. In DNA form, the CDR3 reads TGTGCCAGCAGCTTCTCGGACGGAGGCAGCTACGAGCAGTACTTC. Protein: CASSFSDGGSYEQYF.

This sequence joins TRBV7-2 and TRBJ1-2; 9 bases fit TRBD1. The CDR3 is 13 amino acids. V dropped 5 bases and J dropped 5; count of bases not matched to a gene: 3. Germline V lookup: CDR1 SGHTA, CDR2 FQGNSA. In nucleotides, the CDR3 is TGTGCCAGCAGCGCCGGACAGGGGTATGGCTACACCTTC. Amino acids: CASSAGQGYGYTF.

Concerning this clone: A junction end diverges from the germline sequence, so it may reflect a read error. The chain uses TRBV7-6 and TRBJ2-7; TRBD1 might be the D (5 bases). CDR1 and CDR2 from the germline V gene are SGHVS and FNYEAQ. This CDR3 spans 14 amino acids. The CDR3 protein is CASNLEVRAHEQYF. For the CDR3, the DNA is TGTGCCAGCAACTTAGAGGTCAGGGCCCACGAGCAGTACTTC.

The V gene is TRBV5-1, the J gene TRBJ1-2; no clear D. V was pared by 4 bases and J by 7 bases, with 11 bases between. There are 12 residues in the CDR3. The germline gives CDR1 SGHRS, CDR2 YFSETQ. The CDR3 is CASSPSFAGYTF. Here the CDR3 DNA reads TGCGCCAGCAGCCCTAGTTTTGCTGGCTACACCTTC.

The V call is TRBV9, the J call TRBJ2-7, with 9 bases lining up with TRBD1. V gave up 4 bases and J gave up 5 bases; unmatched junction bases: 7. CDR3 length: 14 residues. CDR1 is SGDLS, CDR2 YYNGEE, per germline. This CDR3 reads CASSLGQGPDEQYF. Written as DNA, the CDR3 is TGTGCCAGCAGCCTCGGACAGGGGCCGGACGAGCAGTACTTC. Filled out from reference TRBV9 and TRBJ2-7, the complete variable domain reads DSGVTQTPKHLITATGQRVTLRCSPRSGDLSVYWYQQSLDQGLQFLIQYYNGEERAKGNILERFSAQQFPDLHSELNLSSLELGDSALYFCASSLGQGPDEQYFGPGTRLTVT.